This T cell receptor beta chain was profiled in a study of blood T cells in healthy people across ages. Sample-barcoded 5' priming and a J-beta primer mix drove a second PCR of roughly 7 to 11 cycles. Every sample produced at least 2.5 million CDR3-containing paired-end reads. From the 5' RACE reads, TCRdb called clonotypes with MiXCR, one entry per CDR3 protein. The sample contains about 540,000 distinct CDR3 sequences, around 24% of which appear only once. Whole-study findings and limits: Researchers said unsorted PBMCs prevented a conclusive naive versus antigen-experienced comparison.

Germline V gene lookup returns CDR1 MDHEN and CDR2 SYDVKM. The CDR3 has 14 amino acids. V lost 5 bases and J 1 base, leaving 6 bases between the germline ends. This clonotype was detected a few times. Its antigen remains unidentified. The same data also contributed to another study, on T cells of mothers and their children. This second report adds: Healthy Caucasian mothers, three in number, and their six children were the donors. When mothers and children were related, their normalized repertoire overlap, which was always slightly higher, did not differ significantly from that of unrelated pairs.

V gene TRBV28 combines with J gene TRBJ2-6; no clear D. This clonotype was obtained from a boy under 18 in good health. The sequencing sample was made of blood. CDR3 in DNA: TGTGCCAGCAGTGGCCAGTCTGGGGCCAACGTCCTGACTTTC. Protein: CASSGQSGANVLTF.